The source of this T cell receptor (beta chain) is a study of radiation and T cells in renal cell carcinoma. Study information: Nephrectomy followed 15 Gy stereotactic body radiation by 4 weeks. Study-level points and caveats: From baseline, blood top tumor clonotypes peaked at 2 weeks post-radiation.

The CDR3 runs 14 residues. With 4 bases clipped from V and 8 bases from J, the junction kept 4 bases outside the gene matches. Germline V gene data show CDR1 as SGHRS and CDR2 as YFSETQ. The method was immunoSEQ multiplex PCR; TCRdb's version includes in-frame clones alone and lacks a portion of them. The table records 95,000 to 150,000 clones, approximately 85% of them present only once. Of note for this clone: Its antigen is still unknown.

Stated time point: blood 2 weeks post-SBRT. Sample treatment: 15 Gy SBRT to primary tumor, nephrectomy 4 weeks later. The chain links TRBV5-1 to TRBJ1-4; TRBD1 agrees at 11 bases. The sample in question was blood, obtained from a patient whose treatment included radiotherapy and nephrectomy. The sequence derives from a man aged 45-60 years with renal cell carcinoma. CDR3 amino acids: CASSPDRGREKLFF. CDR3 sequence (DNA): TGCGCCAGCAGCCCGGACAGGGGGCGAGAAAAACTGTTTTTT.